The 30 T cell receptor beta chains below come from one sample, sequenced in a study of blood T cell repertoires in COVID-19 (dated by TCRdb to 2020 to 2022). Preparation of the library involved the immunoSEQ multiplex PCR assay. In TCRdb, the immuneACCESS table is reduced to in-frame sequences with V and J assigned. These tables do not hold every clone; where another copy was compared, an unresolved V gene accounts for under half, and the others remain unexplained. This sample lists tens of thousands of clones; 91% were detected once. 3.1% of the sample is taken by the ten largest. Sequencing input: peripheral blood. The source is a man between 45 and 60 years old with acute or convalescent COVID-19.

The chain carries TRBV5-1 and TRBJ1-5; possible D gene TRBD1, 5 bases. V was cut by 4 bases and J by 6 bases, with 26 bases left in between. CDR3 length: 18 residues. CDR1 and CDR2 (germline): SGHRS, YFSETQ. The chain's CDR3 is CASSPMLVRDLVRQPQHF. The DNA for the CDR3 is TGCGCCAGCAGCCCGATGCTCGTCAGGGATTTAGTACGTCAGCCCCAGCATTTT. The whole variable domain, remainder taken from reference TRBV5-1 and TRBJ1-5, is KAGVTQTPRYLIKTRGQQVTLSCSPISGHRSVSWYQQTPGQGLQFLFEYFSETQRNKGNFPGRFSGRQFSNSRSEMNVSTLELGDSALYLCASSPMLVRDLVRQPQHFGDGTRLSIL.

The rearrangement links TRBV3-1 (or the pseudogene TRBV3-2) to TRBJ1-3; TRBD1 aligns across 7 bases. This CDR3 has 18 residues. Trimming cost V 3 bases and J 0 bases; bases outside gene matches: 11. Germline-derived CDR1 and CDR2 are LGHDT and YNNKEL (reference sequence). In nucleotides, the CDR3 is TGTGCCAGCAGCCACCGCCGGGACAGCTTCCTCTCTGGAAACACCATATATTTT. It specifies CASSHRRDSFLSGNTIYF.

J is TRBJ2-3 and V is TRBV10-2; no definite D call. This CDR3 is built from 12 residues. V was trimmed by 2 bases and J by 4 bases, leaving 4 bases between them. Per germline, CDR1 WSHSY and CDR2 SAAADI. The CDR3 region has the DNA TGCGCCAGCAGTGAGGGGCCAGATACGCAGTATTTT. The encoded protein is CASSEGPDTQYF.

The rearrangement joins TRBV19 to TRBJ2-1; the match to TRBD2 covers 13 bases. The CDR3 runs to 14 residues. Germline lookup yields CDR1 LNHDA and CDR2 SQIVND (reference sequence). V dropped 10 bases and J dropped 8; count of bases not matched to a gene: 8. The CDR3 sequence is CATSLAGGRDEQFF. The CDR3 DNA is TGTGCCACCTCACTAGCGGGGGGGCGGGATGAGCAGTTCTTC.

The chain uses TRBV24-1 and TRBJ2-5, with D maybe TRBD2 (6 bases). V gave up 0 bases and J gave up 3 bases, with 10 bases separating them. The CDR3 contains 15 residues. Germline CDR1 is KGHDR and CDR2 is SFDVKD. CDR3 residues: CATSDLGGGEETQYF. As DNA, the CDR3 is TGTGCCACCAGTGATTTGGGAGGCGGGGAAGAGACCCAGTACTTC.

The V gene is TRBV5-5, the J gene TRBJ1-4, with 7 bases lining up with TRBD1. The CDR3 contains 14 residues. CDR1 is SGHKS, CDR2 YYEKEE, per germline (reference sequence). Trimming at V came to 1 base and at J to 8 bases, leaving 5 bases not matched to a gene. Here the CDR3 reads CASSLLQGSEKLFF. CDR3 bases: TGTGCCAGCAGCTTGCTACAGGGGTCGGAAAAACTGTTTTTT. The whole variable domain, filled in from reference TRBV5-5 and TRBJ1-4, reads DAGVTQSPTHLIKTRGQQVTLRCSPISGHKSVSWYQQVLGQGPQFIFQYYEKEERGRGNFPDRFSARQFPNYSSELNVNALLLGDSALYLCASSLLQGSEKLFFGSGTQLSVL.

The chain joins TRBV10-3 to TRBJ2-3; 8 positions match TRBD2. This CDR3 is built from 15 residues. Germline trimming cut 9 bases from V and 2 bases from J; bases unmatched to any gene: 10. Germline loops: CDR1 ENHRY, CDR2 SYGVKD. In nucleotides, the CDR3 is TGTGCCATAACGGTCGGGGGGGGGACCACAGATACGCAGTATTTT. This codes for CAITVGGGTTDTQYF.

The chain links TRBV5-1 to TRBJ1-2; perhaps TRBD1 as D (6 bases). Trimming stripped 0 bases from V and 4 bases from J, with 16 bases between. Germline V CDR1 and CDR2: SGHRS, YFSETQ. The CDR3 has 16 residues. The CDR3 region has the DNA TGCGCCAGCAGCTTGGACGCTTCGGGGGGCGGCTATGGCTACACCTTC. It specifies CASSLDASGGGYGYTF.

The chain carries TRBV5-1 and TRBJ2-1, with 9 bases aligning to TRBD1. Trimming cost V 4 bases and J 5 bases; bases outside gene matches: 4. There are 14 residues in the CDR3. Germline V gives CDR1 SGHRS, CDR2 YFSETQ. In DNA, the CDR3 is TGCGCCAGCAGCAGCGACAGGGGGGACAATGAGCAGTTCTTC. It is translated as CASSSDRGDNEQFF.

The chain couples TRBV6-6 to TRBJ2-7; 7 bases align to TRBD2. V lost 5 bases, J lost 4 bases, and 5 bases stayed unmatched. The germline V gene has CDR1 MNHNY and CDR2 SVGAGI (reference sequence). The CDR3 runs to 13 residues. The CDR3 coding sequence is TGTGCCAGCAGTCATAGCGGGCGGTACGAGCAGTACTTC. It is translated as CASSHSGRYEQYF.

The gene calls are TRBV29-1 and TRBJ2-7; TRBD1 aligns across 7 bases. Germline CDR1 and CDR2: SQVTM and ANQGSEA. The CDR3 is 13 amino acids. Trimming cost V 7 bases and J 1 base; bases outside gene matches: 7. CDR3 sequence: CSARQGGSYEQYF. For the CDR3, the DNA is TGCAGCGCCCGACAGGGCGGATCCTACGAGCAGTACTTC.

The chain is built from TRBV19 and TRBJ1-5; no reliable D call. Trimming stripped 4 bases from V and 4 bases from J, with 14 bases between. This CDR3 has 15 amino acids. The germline V gene encodes CDR1 LNHDA and CDR2 SQIVND (reference sequence). In DNA, the CDR3 is TGTGCCAGTAGTAGCCCGGGATCAGGTAATCAGCCCCAGCATTTT. Protein: CASSSPGSGNQPQHF.

The J gene is TRBJ1-5, the V gene TRBV30; 7 bases map to TRBD1. With 1 base clipped from V and 5 bases from J, the junction kept 2 bases outside the gene matches. This CDR3 region has 13 residues. Germline CDR1 GTSNPN, CDR2 SVGIG (reference sequence). CDR3 coding DNA: TGTGCCTGGAGTGGACAGGGTGATCAGCCCCAGCATTTT. This gives the protein CAWSGQGDQPQHF.

The rearrangement uses TRBV5-1 and TRBJ1-1, with 7 bases matching TRBD1. V dropped 5 bases and J dropped 5; count of bases not matched to a gene: 15. The CDR3 totals 16 residues. From germline, CDR1 is SGHRS and CDR2 YFSETQ. CDR3 in DNA: TGCGCCAGCAGGTGGGCGACAGGGATGACCGAAACTGAAGCTTTCTTT. This encodes CASRWATGMTETEAFF. Full variable domain (remainder filled in from reference TRBV5-1 and TRBJ1-1): KAGVTQTPRYLIKTRGQQVTLSCSPISGHRSVSWYQQTPGQGLQFLFEYFSETQRNKGNFPGRFSGRQFSNSRSEMNVSTLELGDSALYLCASRWATGMTETEAFFGQGTRLTVV.

This chain connects TRBV11-2 to TRBJ2-7; 8 bases agree with TRBD1. Germline CDR1 SGHAT, CDR2 FQNNGV. The CDR3 has 14 residues. Trimming cost V 4 bases and J 4 bases; bases outside gene matches: 6. The CDR3 DNA sequence: TGTGCCAGCAGCTCCGGGACAGGCCGATACGAGCAGTACTTC. The encoded protein is CASSSGTGRYEQYF.

The chain recombines TRBV29-1 with TRBJ2-1; the D gene is possibly TRBD2 (5 bases). The germline V and J ends were trimmed by 0 bases and 5 bases, with 14 bases remaining between them. Germline loops: CDR1 SQVTM, CDR2 ANQGSEA. The CDR3 extends over 15 amino acids. DNA of the CDR3: TGCAGCGTTGAAGATCGGGAAATAGGTAACAATGAGCAGTTCTTC. Its protein product is CSVEDREIGNNEQFF.

The V and J genes are TRBV10-1 and TRBJ2-7; TRBD1 might be the D (5 bases). Germline assignment: CDR1 WNHNN and CDR2 SYGVQD (reference sequence). This CDR3 has 12 amino acids. Trimming shortened V by 4 bases and J by 6 bases, and 10 bases separated the two germline ends. CDR3 coding DNA: TGCGCCAGCAGTGGAGACAGAAGCGAGCAGTACTTC. Protein sequence: CASSGDRSEQYF.

The J gene is TRBJ1-3, the V gene TRBV29-1, with D hard to call. V lost 5 bases, J lost 8 bases, and 13 bases lay in between. CDR3 size: 12 residues. CDR1 and CDR2 (germline): SQVTM, ANQGSEA. Written as DNA, the CDR3 is TGCAGCGTTCACCGGGGTGGGGACACCATATATTTT. Its translation: CSVHRGGDTIYF.

The chain recombines TRBV5-5 with TRBJ2-5, with 9 bases identical to TRBD2. Germline V gene sequence: CDR1 SGHKS, CDR2 YYEKEE (reference sequence). With V trimmed by 0 bases and J by 5 bases, 8 bases remained unmatched. This CDR3 region has 16 residues. The CDR3 DNA follows: TGTGCCAGCAGCTTGGCCTCGGACAGCGGGGGGGAGACCCAGTACTTC. Translating it yields CASSLASDSGGETQYF.

This clone was seen a single time. This may be a read error, as it is one base from a much larger clone. This specimen includes other DNA sequences encoding the same CDR3. The chain employs TRBV19 and TRBJ1-1; possible D gene TRBD1, 5 bases. The CDR3 is 14 amino acids. With 7 bases removed from V and 2 bases from J, the gap between germline ends came to 14 bases. Per the germline V gene, CDR1 is LNHDA and CDR2 is SQIVND (reference sequence). The CDR3 DNA sequence: TGTGCCAGTAAAAAGGACAATTTAAACACTGAAGCTTTCTTT. Protein sequence: CASKKDNLNTEAFF.

The V call is TRBV7-6, the J call TRBJ2-7; 14 bases are a match to TRBD2. The ends lost 1 base at V and 8 bases at J; junction bases unmatched: 22. The CDR3 is 21 amino acids. Per the germline V gene, CDR1 is SGHVS and CDR2 is FNYEAQ. For the CDR3, the DNA is TGTGCCAGCAGCTTAGGTTGGGGAAAGGGACTAGCGGGGGCCAAAGGTCTGCAGCAGTACTTC. Protein sequence: CASSLGWGKGLAGAKGLQQYF.

This chain joins TRBV6-5 and TRBJ1-2; D may be TRBD1 (6 bases). The CDR3 sequence is 15 residues long. Trimming pared 5 bases from V and 0 bases from J, leaving 13 bases between. Looked up from germline, CDR1 is MNHEY and CDR2 is SVGAGI. DNA of the CDR3: TGTGCCAGCAGTCGACAGGCTGCTTCTAACTATGGCTACACCTTC. It yields the protein CASSRQAASNYGYTF.

V and J are TRBV9 and TRBJ2-3, with TRBD2 matching 8 bases. The CDR3 has 16 residues. CDR1 is SGDLS, CDR2 YYNGEE, per germline. The ends lost 0 bases at V and 4 bases at J; junction bases unmatched: 7. The CDR3 spells CASSVALAAGADTQYF. CDR3 bases: TGTGCCAGCAGCGTAGCACTAGCGGCCGGGGCAGATACGCAGTATTTT.

The V call is TRBV30, the J call TRBJ2-3; tentative D call: TRBD2 (5 bases). This CDR3 region has 13 residues. Trimming removed 5 bases at V and 9 bases at J, with 18 bases between. In germline, CDR1 is GTSNPN, CDR2 SVGIG (reference sequence). For the CDR3, the DNA is TGTGCCTGGGGACTCCGGCCGGCATCCACGCAGTATTTT. Translating gives CAWGLRPASTQYF.

This clone came up once. The chain combines TRBV6-5 with TRBJ1-1, with TRBD1 matching over 8 bases. The CDR3 runs to 15 residues. Germline assignment: CDR1 MNHEY and CDR2 SVGAGI. With 5 bases clipped from V and 0 bases from J, the junction kept 5 bases outside the gene matches. CDR3 bases: TGTGCCAGCAGTCCGCCGACAGGGGTGAACACTGAAGCTTTCTTT. It translates to CASSPPTGVNTEAFF.

J is TRBJ2-7 and V is TRBV19; 9 nucleotides match TRBD1. V lost 6 bases, J lost 0 bases, and 6 bases stayed unmatched. The germline CDR1 and CDR2 sequences are LNHDA and SQIVND (reference sequence). CDR3 length: 15 amino acids. The CDR3 DNA reads as TGTGCCAGTAGCACCGGGGGACAGGGCTCCTACGAGCAGTACTTC. It translates to CASSTGGQGSYEQYF. Full variable domain (remainder filled in from reference TRBV19 and TRBJ2-7): DGGITQSPKYLFRKEGQNVTLSCEQNLNHDAMYWYRQDPGQGLRLIYYSQIVNDFQKGDIAEGYSVSREKKESFPLTVTSAQKNPTAFYLCASSTGGQGSYEQYFGPGTRLTVT.

V gene TRBV5-1 combines with J gene TRBJ1-5; the D is unclear. Germline V gene lookup returns CDR1 SGHRS and CDR2 YFSETQ. The V gene lost 0 bases and the J gene lost 5 bases, with 6 bases spanning the gap. The CDR3 is made up of 13 amino acids. CDR3 sequence reads: CASSLALDQPQHF. CDR3 sequence (DNA): TGCGCCAGCAGCTTGGCCTTAGATCAGCCCCAGCATTTT.

J is TRBJ1-2 and V is TRBV6-5; TRBD1 is a possible D gene (5 bases). Trimming shortened V by 6 bases and J by 8 bases, and 16 bases separated the two germline ends. This CDR3 is 13 amino acids long. Germline CDR1 MNHEY, CDR2 SVGAGI. CDR3 sequence (DNA): TGTGCCAGCAGAACGGGGGGGAGGGAGGGCTACACCTTC. Translated: CASRTGGREGYTF.

As to this clone: The DNA is left out, because the CDR3 cannot be placed on it with certainty; the CDR3 is given as TCRdb lists it. The V gene is TRBV27, the J gene TRBJ2-1; no check of the table's D call, TRBD1, against the DNA was made. CDR1 and CDR2 from the germline V gene are MNHEY and SMNVEV (reference sequence). Including both end residues, the CDR3 is 12 amino acids long. This chain's CDR3 is CASSFGQGAALF.

This clone qualifies as medium-sized (0.01 to 0.1%). The chain links TRBV7-2 to TRBJ2-7, with 9 positions matching TRBD1. The CDR3 is made up of 15 amino acids. V gave up 3 bases and J gave up 1 base; unmatched junction bases: 4. Germline V lookup: CDR1 SGHTA, CDR2 FQGNSA. Here the CDR3 DNA reads TGTGCCAGCAGCTTTTCAGGGACAGGGTCCTACGAGCAGTACTTC. Its translation is CASSFSGTGSYEQYF.